The entry that follows covers one T cell receptor beta chain sequence. The antigen is unknown. Using immunoSEQ multiplex PCR, the repertoire was profiled, and TCRdb retains in-frame clones only, with some absent. In the table there are 150,000 to 200,000 clones, 94% of which are singletons. The data stem from a study of T cell responses to AZD1222 COVID-19 vaccine. The study, taken as a whole, reports: After two AZD1222 doses, spike-specific TCR breadth and depth rose versus day 0.

Looked up from germline, CDR1 is KGHSH and CDR2 is LQKENI. The J segment lost 3 bases and the V segment lost 2 bases, leaving 14 bases of the junction unmatched. This CDR3 contains 19 residues. The input for sequencing was peripheral blood, taken on day 0 of AZD1222 vaccination. J is TRBJ2-2 and V is TRBV18; 8 bases align to TRBD1. The TCR sequence derives from an adult in good health. The CDR3: CASSPSTGGWQRDTGELFF. DNA of the CDR3: TGTGCCAGCTCACCAAGCACAGGGGGATGGCAGCGAGACACCGGGGAGCTGTTTTTT.